This T cell receptor (beta chain) was identified during a study of blood T cell repertoires in COVID-19 (dated by TCRdb to the early 2020s). As for the study more broadly: Samples covering the acute and convalescent phases of COVID-19 were provided by collaborators in the United States, Italy and Spain. The repertoires were released in a freely available public database meant as a resource for research on the immune response to SARS-CoV-2. Subjects who had been exposed to COVID-19, were actively infected with it, or had recovered from it provided the deeply sampled blood TCRbeta repertoires that made up the dataset. A de-identified subject ID, COVID-19 status, age in years and sex were almost always included in the sample metadata. The prospective study material was composed of cDNA or gDNA derived from T cells, B-cell-depleted T cells, or PBMCs. The samples were drawn from two sources: the first 160 participants of the ongoing ImmuneRACE study, and 1,000 to 1,500 subjects contributed by 6 global collaborators. Where available, HLA class I and class II types were obtained from metadata supplied by the sample provider rather than from assay-based typing.

Participants in the prospective study were aged about 18 to 90 years, lived in 20 to 30 United States geographic areas, and enrolled through a virtual design. In the prospective study, cohorts were assigned on the basis of participant-reported clinical history obtained from a screening survey and a study questionnaire. For ImmuneRACE Cohort 3, a participant was defined as recovered based on two consecutive negative NP/OP PCR tests, clearance by a healthcare professional, or resolution of symptoms. Mobile phlebotomists in the prospective study collected whole blood, serum and a nasopharyngeal or oropharyngeal swab from every participant. Over a roughly two-month period, participants in the prospective study had the option of providing additional blood draws and questionnaires. Prospective study blood samples were shipped either frozen or at room temperature before DNA extraction. TCRbeta CDR3 regions were amplified from genomic DNA using the immunoSEQ Assay, a bias-controlled multiplex PCR. In the authors' own workflow: The number of nucleated cells in each sample was estimated from the amplification of reference gene primers within the assay. Sequence reads were collapsed and filtered to measure the absolute abundance of every unique TCRbeta CDR3 rearrangement. For each sample, productive Simpson clonality was calculated by taking the square root of Simpson's diversity index across productive rearrangements. The immuneACCESS repertoire file appears here via TCRdb, limited to in-frame rearrangements. These files lack a portion of the clones; in checked studies, under half of the deficit traces to unresolved V genes, and the cause of the others is not known. That table furnishes V, J and clone size, whereas the DNA furnished D and trimming. The sample table contains some 380,000 clones; only one count was recorded for more than 70% of them. Of the sample, 1% to 1.5% falls within the top ten clones.

Overall results and qualifications from the work: Clinical and demographic metadata were provided uncurated, with the amount varying by source and participant.

The sample holds one count of this clone. Its antigen target is currently unknown. No base qualities exist here, and no much larger clone lies one base off it. This TCR was sampled from a man aged 25 to 40 who had recovered from COVID-19. Sample: PBMCs or T cells enriched from blood (not recorded which).

The sequence in DNA is TGTGCCAGCAGCGTTCGGTCAACCCAGGGAGATACGCAGTATTTT. It translates to CASSVRSTQGDTQYF. The receptor chain draws on TRBV9 and TRBJ2-3; the D region possibly corresponds to TRBD1 (5 bases align). According to the germline V gene, CDR1 reads SGDLS and CDR2 reads YYNGEE. V is pared back by 2 bases and J by 5 bases, with 15 bases lying between the germline termini. The CDR3 spans 15 residues, from the cysteine through the phenylalanine. Of the read, only the CDR3 DNA is kept; its 45 bases are in frame from base 1. Full variable domain (CDR3 extended with the reference TRBV9 and TRBJ2-3 proteins): DSGVTQTPKHLITATGQRVTLRCSPRSGDLSVYWYQQSLDQGLQFLIQYYNGEERAKGNILERFSAQQFPDLHSELNLSSLELGDSALYFCASSVRSTQGDTQYFGPGTRLTVL.